This T cell receptor beta chain appears in the sequencing data of a study of blood T cell repertoires in COVID-19. The overall study: The study drew acute and convalescent COVID-19 samples from the United States, Italy and Spain.

The germline gives CDR1 MDHEN, CDR2 SYDVKM. V lost 3 bases to trimming and J lost 6 bases; unmatched junction nucleotides: 5. The CDR3 is made up of 14 amino acids. TCRdb's copy holds only in-frame clones and misses some; the assay was immunoSEQ multiplex PCR. The repertoire consists of about 380,000 clones, with roughly 85% occurring once and the leading ten covering about 3.6%. V usage is TRBV28 and J usage is TRBJ2-7; 10 positions match TRBD1. The clonotype was recovered from a woman in her late teens or twenties with acute or convalescent COVID-19. What was sequenced was peripheral blood. The CDR3 coding sequence is TGTGCCAGCAGTTTCCGGGACAGGGGAGGCGAGCAGTACTTC. Encoded protein: CASSFRDRGGEQYF.